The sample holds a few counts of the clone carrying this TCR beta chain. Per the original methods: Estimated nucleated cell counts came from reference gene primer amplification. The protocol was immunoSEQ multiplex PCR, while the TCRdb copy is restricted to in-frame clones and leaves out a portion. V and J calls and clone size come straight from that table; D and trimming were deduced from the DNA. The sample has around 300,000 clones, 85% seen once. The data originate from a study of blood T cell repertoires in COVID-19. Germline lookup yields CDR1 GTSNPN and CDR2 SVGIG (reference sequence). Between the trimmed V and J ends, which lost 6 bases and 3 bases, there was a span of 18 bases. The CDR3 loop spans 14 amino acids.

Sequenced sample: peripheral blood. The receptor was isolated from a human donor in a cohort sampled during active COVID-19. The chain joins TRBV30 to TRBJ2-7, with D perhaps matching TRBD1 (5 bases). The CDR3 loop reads CACRTPTASYEQYF. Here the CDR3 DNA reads TGTGCCTGCCGCACCCCGACAGCTAGCTACGAGCAGTACTTC.